The next 15 T cell receptor beta chains were all read from a single sample in a study of response to subunit inactivated influenza vaccine. Each CDR3 protein gets one entry after TCRdb re-called the RT-PCR reads with MiXCR. The data hold 450,000 to 600,000 distinct CDR3 sequences, with approximately 7.1% observed a single time. This material consisted of PBMCs from blood, taken roughly 24 months after vaccination. These receptor sequences come from a man between 50 and 70 years old who received an inactivated influenza vaccine.

There are many counts of this clonotype. This chain links TRBV11-1 with TRBJ2-2; D ambiguous. With 5 bases removed from V and 1 base from J, the gap between germline ends came to 14 bases. CDR3 length: 16 residues. Germline CDR1 reads SGHAT; CDR2 reads FQDESV (reference sequence). The CDR3, as DNA: TGTGCCAGCAGCCAACGCTTAGGGCAGAACACCGGGGAGCTGTTTTTT. Its protein is CASSQRLGQNTGELFF.

This clonotype was counted only a few times. The chain uses TRBV20-1 and TRBJ2-7; D not certain. Trimming took off 0 bases at V and 3 bases at J, with 6 bases between the two ends. The germline CDR1 and CDR2 sequences are DFQATT and SNEGSKA (reference sequence). This CDR3 spans 12 amino acids. This CDR3 reads CSARDLVYEQYF. The CDR3 nucleotides are TGCAGTGCTAGAGATCTGGTCTACGAGCAGTACTTC.

The genes are TRBV20-1 and TRBJ2-3, with TRBD2 matching over 7 bases. This CDR3 comprises 15 residues. The germline V gene has CDR1 DFQATT and CDR2 SNEGSKA (reference sequence). The junction had 10 bases not matched to a gene; V was cut back by 5 bases and J by 2 bases. Here the CDR3 DNA reads TGCAGTGCTGACCCCCGAGCGGGGACCACAGATACGCAGTATTTT. Translating it yields CSADPRAGTTDTQYF.

This clonotype was seen ten or more times. V and J are TRBV5-1 and TRBJ2-3, with D hard to call. Deletions cut 4 bases from V and 0 bases from J, with 9 bases between. Germline V gives CDR1 SGHRS, CDR2 YFSETQ. The CDR3 covers 14 residues. This CDR3 is CASSAPASTDTQYF. The DNA of the CDR3 is TGCGCCAGCAGCGCCCCGGCTAGCACAGATACGCAGTATTTT.

This clonotype occurred a few times. This sequence joins TRBV4-2 and TRBJ2-7; TRBD1 is a possible D gene (5 bases). Germline V gene sequence: CDR1 LGHNA, CDR2 YNFKEQ. CDR3 length equals 16 residues. V gave up 0 bases and J gave up 4 bases, with 16 bases separating them. The CDR3: CASSQDAQGGLYEQYF. CDR3 in DNA: TGTGCCAGCAGCCAAGATGCCCAGGGTGGCCTTTACGAGCAGTACTTC.

The table lists this clonotype with a few counts. V is TRBV20-1 and J is TRBJ2-1; 13 positions agree with TRBD2. CDR1 and CDR2 (germline): DFQATT, SNEGSKA (reference sequence). The V and J ends lost 3 bases and 9 bases, in that order; junction bases with no gene match: 8. The CDR3 totals 15 residues. The CDR3 DNA follows: TGCAGTGCTAGGAGGACTAGCGGGAGAGCGGTTGAGCAGTTCTTC. It translates to CSARRTSGRAVEQFF.

The gene calls are TRBV10-2 and TRBJ2-1; TRBD1 is a possible D gene (5 bases). The CDR3 is 17 amino acids. Trimming took 0 bases from V and 4 from J, leaving 16 bases between them. Germline CDR1 reads WSHSY; CDR2 reads SAAADI. This CDR3 reads CASSESNLGLVYNEQFF. The CDR3 DNA reads TGCGCCAGCAGTGAGTCGAATTTGGGGCTGGTTTACAATGAGCAGTTCTTC.

This clonotype was observed a few times. The chain combines TRBV12-3 or TRBV12-4 with TRBJ2-3; D perhaps matches TRBD1 (6 bases). This CDR3 comprises 15 residues. V lost 3 bases and J 1 base, leaving 11 bases between the germline ends. The CDR3, as DNA: TGTGCCAGCAGTTTCCTACCAGGGGGCACAGATACGCAGTATTTT. Protein sequence: CASSFLPGGTDTQYF.

The J gene is TRBJ2-5, the V gene TRBV3-1, with D unclear. CDR1 and CDR2 (germline): LGHDT, YNNKEL (reference sequence). With 4 bases removed from V and 8 bases from J, the gap between germline ends came to 17 bases. This CDR3 has 14 amino acids. CDR3 sequence (DNA): TGTGCCAGCAGCCCCCCCCGGTCAAGGGATACCCAGTACTTC. Amino acid sequence: CASSPPRSRDTQYF.

The chain joins TRBV11-3 to TRBJ2-1; TRBD1 is a possible D gene (5 bases). Deletions cut 0 bases from V and 5 bases from J, with 11 bases between. The CDR3 loop spans 15 amino acids. Germline V lookup: CDR1 SGHNT, CDR2 YENEEA. The CDR3 loop is CASSLEGAQDNEQFF. CDR3 sequence (DNA): TGTGCCAGCAGCTTAGAAGGGGCGCAGGACAATGAGCAGTTCTTC.

A few counts support this clonotype. The chain has TRBV12-3 or TRBV12-4 and TRBJ2-7; maybe TRBD1 (6 bases). Trimming shortened V by 0 bases and J by 7 bases, and 13 bases separated the two germline ends. This CDR3 comprises 14 residues. CDR3 nucleotides: TGTGCCAGCAGTTTAGCCAGGGGAGTCGGGGAGCAGTACTTC. Amino acid sequence: CASSLARGVGEQYF.

This clonotype was found a few times. This rearrangement joins TRBV20-1 to TRBJ2-3, with a tentative D call TRBD2 (6 bases). In germline, CDR1 is DFQATT, CDR2 SNEGSKA (reference sequence). V lost 5 bases to trimming and J lost 1 base, with 13 bases between them. The CDR3 sequence is 14 residues long. CDR3 amino acids: CSALDGGGTDTQYF. CDR3 nucleotide sequence: TGCAGTGCTTTGGACGGGGGAGGCACAGATACGCAGTATTTT.

Many counts were recorded for this clonotype. The V call is TRBV6-5, the J call TRBJ1-3; D remains ambiguous. The ends were cut back, 0 bases at V and 0 bases at J, with 15 bases in the middle. The CDR3 sequence is 18 residues long. Per the germline V gene, CDR1 is MNHEY and CDR2 is SVGAGI. The CDR3 nucleotides are TGTGCCAGCAGTTACTCGTTGGAGTCTGTCGGCTCTGGAAACACCATATATTTT. Protein sequence: CASSYSLESVGSGNTIYF.

This clonotype has a handful of counts. V is TRBV11-3 and J is TRBJ2-3; the D gene is possibly TRBD2 (5 bases). Germline-derived CDR1 and CDR2 are SGHNT and YENEEA. Trimming pared 4 bases from V and 2 bases from J, leaving 13 bases between. This CDR3 is built from 15 residues. The CDR3 DNA is TGTGCCAGCAGCTCGAGCGGAATAAACACAGATACGCAGTATTTT. Protein product: CASSSSGINTDTQYF. The full variable domain, rest sourced from reference TRBV11-3 and TRBJ2-3, is EAGVVQSPRYKIIEKKQPVAFWCNPISGHNTLYWYLQNLGQGPELLIRYENEEAVDDSQLPKDRFSAERLKGVDSTLKIQPAELGDSAVYLCASSSSGINTDTQYFGPGTRLTVL.

This clonotype was found many times. J is TRBJ1-2 and V is TRBV15; D might be TRBD1 (5 bases). The V and J ends lost 5 bases and 8 bases respectively, with 12 bases between them. Germline V CDR1 and CDR2: LNHNV, YYDKDF (reference sequence). The CDR3 is 12 residues long. As DNA, the CDR3 is TGTGCCACCAGCCCGGGACCGAGCGGCTACACCTTC. It encodes CATSPGPSGYTF.